This TCR beta chain derives from a study of blood T cell repertoires in COVID-19. Study context: Samples of COVID-19 (acute and convalescent) were obtained from the United States, Italy and Spain. From T cells, B-cell-depleted T cells, or PBMCs came the material, which was cDNA or gDNA.

Worth noting for this clone: Other nucleotide sequences in the sample specify the same CDR3.

Germline CDR1 reads SQVTM; CDR2 reads ANQGSEA. CDR3 length: 12 amino acids. The V gene lost 3 bases and the J gene lost 4 bases, with 9 bases spanning the gap. How the authors handled the data: Scientists estimated how many nucleated cells there were by amplifying reference gene primers. Profiling relied on immunoSEQ multiplex PCR, and the TCRdb table lists in-frame clones only, not all of them. V, J and clone size are taken as reported in that table, and D and trimming were inferred from the DNA itself. Counted here are 150,000 to 180,000 clones, about three quarters occurring once; the ten biggest clones make up roughly 1.7%.

Sequenced material: peripheral blood. This receptor was identified in a man older than 75 with acute or convalescent COVID-19. The rearrangement links TRBV29-1 to TRBJ1-1; D remains unclear. The CDR3 bases are TGCAGCGTTGAGGAGGGTGCCACTGAAGCTTTCTTT. It encodes CSVEEGATEAFF.